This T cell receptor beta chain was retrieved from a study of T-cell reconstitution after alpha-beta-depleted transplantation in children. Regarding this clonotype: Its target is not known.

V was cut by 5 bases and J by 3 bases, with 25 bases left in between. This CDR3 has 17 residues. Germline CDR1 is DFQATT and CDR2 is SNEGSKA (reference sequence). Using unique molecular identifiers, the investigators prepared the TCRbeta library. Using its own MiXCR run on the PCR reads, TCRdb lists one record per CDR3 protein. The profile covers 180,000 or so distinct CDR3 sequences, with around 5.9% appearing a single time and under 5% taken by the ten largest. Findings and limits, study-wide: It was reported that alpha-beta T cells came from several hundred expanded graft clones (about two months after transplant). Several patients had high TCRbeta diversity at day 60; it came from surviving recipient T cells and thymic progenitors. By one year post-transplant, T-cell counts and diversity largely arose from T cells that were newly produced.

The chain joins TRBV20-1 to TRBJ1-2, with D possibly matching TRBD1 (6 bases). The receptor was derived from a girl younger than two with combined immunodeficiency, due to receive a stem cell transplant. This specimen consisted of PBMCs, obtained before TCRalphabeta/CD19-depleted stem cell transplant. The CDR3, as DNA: TGCAGTGCTCCGAATTTGCCCGGGACATCGATGGACTATGGCTACACCTTC. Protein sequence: CSAPNLPGTSMDYGYTF.